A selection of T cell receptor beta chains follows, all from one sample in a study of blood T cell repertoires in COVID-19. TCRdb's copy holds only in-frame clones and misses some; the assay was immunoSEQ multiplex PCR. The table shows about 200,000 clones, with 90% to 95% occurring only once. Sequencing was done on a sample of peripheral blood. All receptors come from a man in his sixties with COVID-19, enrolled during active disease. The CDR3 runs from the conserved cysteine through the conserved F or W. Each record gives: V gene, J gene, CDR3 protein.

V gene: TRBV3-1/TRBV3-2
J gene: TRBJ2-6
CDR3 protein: CASINSGANVLTF

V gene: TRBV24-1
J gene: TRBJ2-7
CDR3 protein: CATSDPTGLGGSYEQYF

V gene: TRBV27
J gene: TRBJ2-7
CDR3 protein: CASSPGQGRAYEQYF

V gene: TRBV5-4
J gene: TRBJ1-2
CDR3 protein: CASSLVGQSMGYTF

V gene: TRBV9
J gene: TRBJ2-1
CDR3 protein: CASSAFFEYNEQFF

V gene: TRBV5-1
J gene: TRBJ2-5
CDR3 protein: CASSPSGKGRETQYF

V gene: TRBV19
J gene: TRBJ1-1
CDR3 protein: CASSHVGAQNTEAFF

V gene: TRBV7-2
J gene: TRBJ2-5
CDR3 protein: CASSFGLAGGRQETQYF

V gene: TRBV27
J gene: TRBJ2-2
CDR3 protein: CASRGDRGYVNTGELFF

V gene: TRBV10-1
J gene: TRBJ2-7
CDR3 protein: CASVGTQNPYEQYF

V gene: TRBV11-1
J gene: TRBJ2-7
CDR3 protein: CASSSSGGIYEQYF

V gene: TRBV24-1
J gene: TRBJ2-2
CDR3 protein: CATSDWTDPTGELFF

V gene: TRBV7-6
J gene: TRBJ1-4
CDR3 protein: CASSLGDRRSTNEKLFF

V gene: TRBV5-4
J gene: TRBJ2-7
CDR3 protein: CASSPTPASGYEQYF

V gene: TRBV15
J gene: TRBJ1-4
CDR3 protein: CATSRDLGGALEKLFF

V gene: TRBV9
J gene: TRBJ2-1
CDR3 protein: CASSIRTSGIEQFF